The rows below give T cell receptor beta chains drawn from one sample of a study of T and B cells in COVID-19 patients. One entry per CDR3 protein results from TCRdb running MiXCR on the multiplex PCR reads. The sample lists fewer than 10,000 distinct CDR3 sequences, approximately 30% seen once, with less than 25% in the top ten. The specimen sequenced was blood. The source of these receptors is a human donor who had recovered from COVID-19. The CDR3 runs from the conserved cysteine through the conserved F or W. The D gene is left open where the match is weak. Only some rows state a clone size, as once, few, many or a class for expanded clones.

cdr3_length j_call v_call clone_size d_call cdr3_aa cdr3_nt
15 TRBJ2-3 TRBV12-3/TRBV12-4 few TRBD1 CASSLDRGRKDTQYF TGTGCCAGCAGTTTGGACAGGGGGAGGAAAGATACGCAGTATTTT
14 TRBJ1-4 TRBV28 - - CASRQGGNNEKLFF TGTGCCAGCAGGCAAGGTGGGAATAATGAAAAACTGTTTTTT
15 TRBJ1-4 TRBV18 few - CASSPPGAGGEKLFF TGTGCCAGCTCACCACCGGGGGCCGGGGGTGAAAAACTGTTTTTT
14 TRBJ1-1 TRBV18 - - CASSPEGTGTEAFF TGTGCCAGCTCACCAGAGGGGACGGGCACTGAAGCTTTCTTT
12 TRBJ1-1 TRBV6-6 few - CASSDGPTEAFF TGTGCCAGCAGTGATGGACCGACTGAAGCTTTCTTT
14 TRBJ2-7 TRBV6-2/TRBV6-3 medium-sized TRBD2 CASSYSGRGREQYF TGTGCCAGCAGTTATTCCGGGAGGGGAAGAGAGCAGTACTTC
14 TRBJ2-1 TRBV15 medium-sized - CATSRGQEGNEQFF TGTGCCACCAGCAGAGGACAGGAAGGGAATGAGCAGTTCTTC
16 TRBJ1-2 TRBV11-2 - - CASSLSRGRANYGYTF TGTGCCAGCAGCTTAAGCCGGGGCAGAGCTAACTATGGCTACACCTTC
14 TRBJ2-1 TRBV9 few TRBD1 CASSIRTGINEQFF TGTGCCAGCAGCATTCGGACAGGGATTAATGAGCAGTTCTTC
14 TRBJ2-2 TRBV29-1 - TRBD1 CSATGTGSTGELFF TGCAGCGCAACCGGGACAGGGTCGACCGGGGAGCTGTTTTTT
15 TRBJ2-5 TRBV18 medium-sized TRBD1 CASSPMGQAEVTQYF TGTGCCAGCTCACCGATGGGACAGGCTGAGGTGACCCAGTACTTC
14 TRBJ1-3 TRBV19 medium-sized - CASREIGHRNTIYF TGTGCCTCAAGGGAGATTGGACACCGAAACACCATATATTTT
16 TRBJ2-3 TRBV19 medium-sized - CASSILLRTSTDTQYF TGTGCCAGTAGTATTCTCCTACGAACTAGCACAGATACGCAGTATTTT
14 TRBJ2-1 TRBV6-2/TRBV6-3 few TRBD2 CASRPGTSNNEQFF TGTGCCAGCAGGCCCGGGACTAGTAACAATGAGCAGTTCTTC
17 TRBJ1-2 TRBV19 few - CASSIEAAVKGHMGYTF TGTGCCAGTAGTATAGAGGCGGCAGTCAAGGGACATATGGGCTACACCTTC
15 TRBJ2-5 TRBV24-1 few TRBD2 CATSDFAGGLETQYF TGTGCCACCAGTGATTTTGCGGGGGGGCTAGAGACCCAGTACTTC
15 TRBJ2-7 TRBV4-1 - - CASSQPGSRDYEQYF TGCGCCAGCAGCCAGCCGGGATCCCGAGACTACGAGCAGTACTTC
14 TRBJ1-1 TRBV6-2/TRBV6-3 - TRBD1 CASSYRQGWGEAFF TGTGCCAGCAGTTACCGACAGGGATGGGGTGAAGCTTTCTTT
13 TRBJ2-7 TRBV5-1 - - CASSHDQGYEQYF TGTGCCAGCAGCCACGACCAGGGCTACGAGCAGTACTTC
11 TRBJ2-5 TRBV29-1 - TRBD1 CSVGTGETQYF TGCAGCGTCGGGACAGGGGAGACCCAGTACTTC
13 TRBJ1-2 TRBV5-4 - - CASSLRTDYGYTF TGTGCCAGCAGCCTCCGGACAGACTATGGCTACACCTTC
13 TRBJ1-2 TRBV29-1 medium-sized - CSVEQLPNYGYTF TGCAGCGTTGAACAGCTGCCTAACTATGGCTACACCTTC
18 TRBJ2-4 TRBV10-3 - - CAISDFTPGQIAKNIQYF TGTGCCATCAGTGATTTCACTCCGGGACAAATAGCCAAAAACATTCAGTACTTC
14 TRBJ1-2 TRBV18 few - CASSPEAASVGYTF TGTGCCAGCTCACCAGAGGCGGCCTCCGTGGGCTACACCTTC
16 TRBJ1-3 TRBV7-6 few - CASSQATTASGNTIYF TGTGCCAGCAGCCAGGCGACAACCGCCTCTGGAAACACCATATATTTT
16 TRBJ2-2 TRBV29-1 once TRBD2 CSVEAASGGNTGELFF TGCAGCGTTGAAGCGGCTAGCGGGGGGAACACCGGGGAGCTGTTTTTT
14 TRBJ1-1 TRBV5-4 - TRBD1 CASSPDRVNTEAFF TGTGCCAGCAGCCCGGACAGGGTGAACACTGAAGCTTTCTTT
15 TRBJ1-3 TRBV7-6 once TRBD1 CASSLGQGGENTIYF TGTGCCAGCAGCTTGGGACAGGGAGGGGAAAACACCATATATTTT
19 TRBJ1-1 TRBV11-2 few TRBD1 CASSQFRGDRSLRNTEAFF TGTGCCAGCAGCCAATTCCGGGGGGACAGGAGCTTAAGGAACACTGAAGCTTTCTTT
18 TRBJ2-5 TRBV20-1 once TRBD2 CSAVSGLLAGGREETQYF TGCAGTGCCGTATCGGGGTTGCTAGCGGGGGGGCGGGAAGAGACCCAGTACTTC
16 TRBJ2-7 TRBV12-3/TRBV12-4 few - CASSLVGVPGSYEQYF TGTGCCAGCAGTTTAGTAGGGGTGCCAGGCTCCTACGAGCAGTACTTC
14 TRBJ1-2 TRBV6-6 - - CASSYSTVNYGYTF TGTGCCAGCAGTTACTCGACAGTTAACTATGGCTACACCTTC
18 TRBJ2-6 TRBV15 medium-sized - CATSAGLTADPGANVLTF TGTGCCACCAGCGCTGGGCTGACAGCAGACCCTGGGGCCAACGTCCTGACTTTC
14 TRBJ2-3 TRBV12-3/TRBV12-4 medium-sized - CASSWVGATDTQYF TGTGCCAGCAGTTGGGTAGGCGCCACAGATACGCAGTATTTT
15 TRBJ2-5 TRBV6-5 few - CASSLMGRWGETQYF TGTGCCAGCAGTTTGATGGGGAGGTGGGGAGAGACCCAGTACTTC
15 TRBJ2-7 TRBV15 medium-sized TRBD1 CATRRGGQGFYEQYF TGTGCCACCAGACGAGGGGGACAGGGGTTCTACGAGCAGTACTTC
13 TRBJ1-5 TRBV19 few - CASSQGWEQPQHF TGTGCCAGTAGTCAGGGTTGGGAGCAGCCCCAGCATTTT
12 TRBJ1-3 TRBV18 - - CASRDSGNTIYF TGTGCCAGTAGGGACTCTGGAAACACCATATATTTT
13 TRBJ2-7 TRBV12-3/TRBV12-4 - TRBD1 CASSYSGGYEQYF TGTGCCAGCAGTTACTCAGGGGGCTACGAGCAGTACTTC
15 TRBJ2-5 TRBV19 - TRBD1 CASSIRDRGLETQYF TGTGCCAGTAGTATCCGGGACAGGGGGCTTGAGACCCAGTACTTC
16 TRBJ2-6 TRBV6-4 - - CASSEDGGSGANVLTF TGTGCCAGCAGTGAAGATGGCGGCTCTGGGGCCAACGTCCTGACTTTC
16 TRBJ2-3 TRBV11-1 medium-sized TRBD1 CASSHGGDRRTDTQYF TGTGCCAGCAGCCACGGTGGGGACAGGCGCACAGATACGCAGTATTTT
18 TRBJ2-6 TRBV15 medium-sized TRBD1 CATRGPGQATAGANVLTF TGTGCCACCAGAGGTCCGGGACAGGCAACAGCGGGGGCCAACGTCCTGACTTTC
14 TRBJ1-1 TRBV11-2 - - CASSLGGYDTEAFF TGTGCCAGCAGCTTAGGGGGGTATGACACTGAAGCTTTCTTT
14 TRBJ2-7 TRBV11-1 - - CASSTDDGSYEQYF TGTGCCAGCAGCACGGACGACGGGAGCTACGAGCAGTACTTC
16 TRBJ2-2 TRBV19 medium-sized - CASSIAGTANTGELFF TGTGCCAGTAGTATCGCCGGGACGGCGAACACCGGGGAGCTGTTTTTT
11 TRBJ2-2 TRBV20-1 - - CSAGDTGELFF TGCAGTGCTGGGGACACCGGGGAGCTGTTTTTT
12 TRBJ2-5 TRBV6-1 - TRBD1 CASGTGKETQYF TGTGCCAGCGGGACAGGGAAAGAGACCCAGTACTTC
15 TRBJ2-3 TRBV7-9 - TRBD2 CASSPLTSVGDTQYF TGTGCCAGCAGCCCCCTGACTAGCGTAGGAGATACGCAGTATTTT
15 TRBJ2-2 TRBV20-1 - TRBD2 CSAPLKRGGPGELFF TGCAGTGCCCCGCTCAAGCGGGGGGGTCCCGGGGAGCTGTTTTTT